A single sample gave rise to the 18 T cell receptor beta chains below, sequenced in a study of blood T cells in healthy people across ages. The second PCR ran about 6 to 11 cycles with a sample-barcoded 5' primer and J-beta primers. TCRdb analysed the 5' RACE reads with MiXCR anew, one entry per CDR3 protein. The sample contains over 1,500,000 distinct CDR3 sequences, about 49% of which appear only once. Sequenced: blood. The receptor set was obtained from a middle-aged woman in good health.

The gene calls are TRBV3-1 and TRBJ2-7; 9 positions agree with TRBD2. V gave up 2 bases and J gave up 7 bases; unmatched junction bases: 15. Germline V CDR1 and CDR2: LGHDT, YNNKEL (reference sequence). The CDR3 consists of 17 residues. CDR3 region: CASSQRTSGPLYNEQYF. CDR3 in DNA: TGTGCCAGCAGCCAACGAACTAGCGGGCCCCTTTACAATGAGCAGTACTTC.

The gene calls are TRBV7-2 and TRBJ2-3, with 10 nucleotides matching TRBD2. V shed 5 bases, J shed 2 bases, and the junction held 4 bases outside the gene matches. From germline, CDR1 is SGHTA and CDR2 FQGNSA. The CDR3 covers 15 residues. CDR3 in DNA: TGTGCCAGCAGCGTGACTAGCGGGCCCACAGATACGCAGTATTTT. Protein: CASSVTSGPTDTQYF.

This chain links TRBV11-3 with TRBJ2-1; D might be TRBD1 (6 bases). Between the trimmed V and J ends, which lost 5 bases and 6 bases, there was a span of 14 bases. Germline V gene sequence: CDR1 SGHNT, CDR2 YENEEA. The CDR3 is 14 amino acids. The CDR3 protein is CASSLQGPGNEQFF. The CDR3 DNA sequence: TGTGCCAGCAGCCTCCAGGGGCCGGGCAATGAGCAGTTCTTC.

The V gene is TRBV11-2, the J gene TRBJ1-1; D unclear. The CDR3 is made up of 14 amino acids. Deletions cut 6 bases from V and 1 base from J, with 12 bases between. CDR1 is SGHAT, CDR2 FQNNGV, per germline. The DNA for the CDR3 is TGTGCCAGCAGTCTTCGTCCGGAGAACACTGAAGCTTTCTTT. Translation gives CASSLRPENTEAFF.

The rearrangement joins TRBV20-1 to TRBJ1-1; 7 positions agree with TRBD1. After removal of 2 bases from V and 0 bases from J, the junction contained 6 bases not matched to a gene. Germline lookup yields CDR1 DFQATT and CDR2 SNEGSKA (reference sequence). The CDR3 is 15 residues long. This CDR3 is CSARSYRGLNTEAFF. The CDR3 region has the DNA TGCAGTGCTAGATCGTACAGGGGCTTGAACACTGAAGCTTTCTTT.

The chain uses TRBV6-5 and TRBJ1-6, with TRBD1 matching 9 bases. This CDR3 comprises 16 residues. From germline, CDR1 is MNHEY and CDR2 SVGAGI. Losses at the gene ends were 6 bases for V and 4 bases for J; bases not matched to a gene: 7. CDR3 sequence (DNA): TGTGCCAGCAGCCCCTTCGGGACAGGGTATAATTCACCCCTCCACTTT. Protein: CASSPFGTGYNSPLHF.

The genes are TRBV7-2 and TRBJ2-5; D unclear. The assigned J gene may be wrong: the sequence end matches TRBJ2-7 better. Germline values: CDR1 SGHTA, CDR2 FQGNSA. CDR3 length: 15 residues. CDR3 amino acids: CASSLDLGPTYEQYF. For the CDR3, the DNA is TGTGCCAGCAGCTTAGATCTGGGCCCAACCTACGAGCAGTACTTC.

This chain joins TRBV25-1 and TRBJ2-5, with 7 bases that match TRBD1. The CDR3 extends over 15 amino acids. Germline trimming cut 0 bases from V and 1 base from J; bases unmatched to any gene: 2. Germline CDR1 MGHDK, CDR2 SYGVNS. CDR3 sequence reads: CASSEYTGVQETQYF. CDR3 coding DNA: TGTGCCAGCAGTGAATACACAGGGGTCCAAGAGACCCAGTACTTC.

This rearrangement joins TRBV4-3 to TRBJ1-1; unclear D gene. Germline CDR1 reads LGHNA; CDR2 reads YSLEER. Trimming took 7 bases from V and 1 from J, leaving 13 bases between them. This CDR3 is 14 amino acids long. In nucleotides, the CDR3 is TGCGCCAGCAAGCGGAGTATTGCGAACACTGAAGCTTTCTTT. Protein sequence: CASKRSIANTEAFF.

In its sample, this clonotype was seen many times. The rearrangement joins TRBV27 to TRBJ1-2; TRBD1 aligns across 7 bases. Germline V gives CDR1 MNHEY, CDR2 SMNVEV (reference sequence). This CDR3 spans 14 amino acids. With V trimmed by 6 bases and J by 2 bases, 6 bases remained unmatched. CDR3 DNA sequence: TGTGCCAGCAGCTCAGGGGGGGGGAACTATGGCTACACCTTC. Translation: CASSSGGGNYGYTF.

The chain combines TRBV5-4 with TRBJ2-3, with 11 positions matching TRBD2. Germline V gene sequence: CDR1 SGHNT, CDR2 YYREEE (reference sequence). The trim removed 9 bases at V and 0 bases at J, leaving 6 bases unmatched. The CDR3 is made up of 15 amino acids. In DNA form, the CDR3 reads TGTGCCACCAGGGGACTAGCGGAAAGCACAGATACGCAGTATTTT. This translates into CATRGLAESTDTQYF.

The V call is TRBV20-1, the J call TRBJ2-1, with D possibly matching TRBD2 (6 bases). Germline-derived CDR1 and CDR2 are DFQATT and SNEGSKA (reference sequence). CDR3 length: 17 amino acids. V lost 3 bases and J 0 bases, leaving 18 bases between the germline ends. The CDR3 DNA is TGCAGTGCTAGCCCACGAGGAGGGAGGAGCTCCTACAATGAGCAGTTCTTC. Its protein is CSASPRGGRSSYNEQFF.

The chain carries TRBV7-2 and TRBJ1-1; no clear D gene. This CDR3 is built from 14 residues. Germline CDR1 and CDR2: SGHTA and FQGNSA. With 3 bases removed from V and 0 bases from J, the gap between germline ends came to 8 bases. CDR3 amino acids: CASSFGPVNTEAFF. CDR3 coding DNA: TGTGCCAGCAGCTTCGGTCCAGTGAACACTGAAGCTTTCTTT.

This clonotype was detected only a few times. The genes are TRBV7-2 and TRBJ2-3; maybe TRBD2 (6 bases). The CDR3 covers 15 residues. V was pared by 5 bases and J by 2 bases, with 14 bases between. From germline, CDR1 is SGHTA and CDR2 FQGNSA. The CDR3 sequence is CASSIRSGPTDTQYF. The CDR3, as DNA: TGTGCCAGCAGCATCCGTAGCGGTCCCACAGATACGCAGTATTTT.

This chain links TRBV29-1 with TRBJ2-5, with a weak D call TRBD1 (6 bases). The closer fit of TRBJ2-7 to the DNA end suggests the J call may be wrong. CDR1 and CDR2 (germline): SQVTM, ANQGSEA. The CDR3 runs to 13 residues. CDR3 loop: CSVEKQGTHEQYF. DNA of the CDR3: TGCAGCGTAGAAAAACAGGGTACCCACGAGCAGTACTTC.

This sequence joins TRBV5-1 and TRBJ2-1; D perhaps matches TRBD2 (5 bases). CDR1 is SGHRS, CDR2 YFSETQ, per germline. V was cut by 0 bases and J by 4 bases, with 14 bases left in between. The CDR3 sequence is 16 residues long. The CDR3 reads CASSLGQRVPYNEQFF. The CDR3 coding sequence is TGCGCCAGCAGCTTGGGTCAGAGGGTCCCGTACAATGAGCAGTTCTTC. The entire variable domain, with the rest obtained from reference TRBV5-1 and TRBJ2-1, is as follows: KAGVTQTPRYLIKTRGQQVTLSCSPISGHRSVSWYQQTPGQGLQFLFEYFSETQRNKGNFPGRFSGRQFSNSRSEMNVSTLELGDSALYLCASSLGQRVPYNEQFFGPGTRLTVL.

V gene TRBV6-5 combines with J gene TRBJ1-2, with 12 bases identical to TRBD1. V lost 6 bases, J lost 4 bases, and 9 bases stayed unmatched. Per germline, CDR1 MNHEY and CDR2 SVGAGI. The CDR3 length is 16 residues. DNA of the CDR3: TGTGCCAGCAGCCCGGGACAGGGGGCGCTTGGCTATGGCTACACCTTC. Its protein is CASSPGQGALGYGYTF.

Only a few counts were recorded for this clonotype. The chain links TRBV5-6 to TRBJ2-7; 11 bases are a match to TRBD2. This CDR3 is built from 15 residues. Germline values: CDR1 SGHDT, CDR2 YYEEEE. The trim removed 4 bases at V and 1 base at J, leaving 4 bases unmatched. The CDR3 loop is CASSQGLAESYEQYF. DNA for the CDR3: TGTGCCAGCAGCCAGGGACTAGCGGAGTCCTACGAGCAGTACTTC.